The source of this TCR beta chain is a study of T cell repertoires in ileal Crohn's disease. Turning to the study itself: From the resection specimen's proximal margin, biopsies were taken as MI.

General study findings and limits: Clonal expansions were more frequent in active smokers than non-smokers at surgery.

Sample time point: proximal margin of the surgical specimen (macroscopically non-inflamed). On this clone: Its antigen is not known.

Profiling relied on immunoSEQ multiplex PCR, and the TCRdb table lists in-frame clones only, not all of them. The sample lists roughly 5,200 clones; around 87% were seen once. V lost 2 bases, J lost 1 base, and 15 bases lay in between. The CDR3 is 17 amino acids. Germline V lookup: CDR1 SEHNR, CDR2 FQNEAQ (reference sequence). V usage is TRBV7-9 and J usage is TRBJ2-1, with D maybe TRBD1 (6 bases). The specimen sequenced was ileal tissue. This TCR derives from an adult with Crohn's disease. Written as DNA, the CDR3 is TGTGCCAGCAGCTTAAAAGAGCAGGGGCTGTCCTACAATGAGCAGTTCTTC. Encoded protein: CASSLKEQGLSYNEQFF.